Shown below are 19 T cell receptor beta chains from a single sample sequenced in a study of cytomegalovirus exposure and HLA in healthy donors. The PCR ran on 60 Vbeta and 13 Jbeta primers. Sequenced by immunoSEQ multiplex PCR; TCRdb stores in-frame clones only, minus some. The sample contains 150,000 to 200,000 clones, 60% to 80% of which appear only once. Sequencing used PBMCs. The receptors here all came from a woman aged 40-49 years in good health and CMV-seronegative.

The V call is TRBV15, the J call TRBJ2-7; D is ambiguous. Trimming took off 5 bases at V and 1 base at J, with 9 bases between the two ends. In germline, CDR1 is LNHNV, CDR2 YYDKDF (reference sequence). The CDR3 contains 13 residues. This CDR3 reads CATSAKRSYEQYF. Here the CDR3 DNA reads TGTGCCACCAGCGCTAAGAGATCCTACGAGCAGTACTTC.

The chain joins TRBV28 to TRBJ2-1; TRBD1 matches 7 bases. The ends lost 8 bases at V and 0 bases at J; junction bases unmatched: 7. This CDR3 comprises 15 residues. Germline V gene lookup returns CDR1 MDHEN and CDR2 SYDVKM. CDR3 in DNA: TGTGCCAGCCGCTTATCAGGGGGCTCCTACAATGAGCAGTTCTTC. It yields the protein CASRLSGGSYNEQFF. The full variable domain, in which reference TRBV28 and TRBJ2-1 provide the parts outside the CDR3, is DVKVTQSSRYLVKRTGEKVFLECVQDMDHENMFWYRQDPGLGLRLIYFSYDVKMKEKGDIPEGYSVSREKKERFSLILESASTNQTSMYLCASRLSGGSYNEQFFGPGTRLTVL.

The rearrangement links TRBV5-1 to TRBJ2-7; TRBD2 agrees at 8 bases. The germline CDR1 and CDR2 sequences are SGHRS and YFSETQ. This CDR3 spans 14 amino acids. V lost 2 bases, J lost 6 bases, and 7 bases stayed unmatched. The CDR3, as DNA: TGCGCCAGCAGCTTTAAAGCGGGAGATGGCGAGCAGTACTTC. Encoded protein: CASSFKAGDGEQYF. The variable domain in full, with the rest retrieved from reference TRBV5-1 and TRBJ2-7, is KAGVTQTPRYLIKTRGQQVTLSCSPISGHRSVSWYQQTPGQGLQFLFEYFSETQRNKGNFPGRFSGRQFSNSRSEMNVSTLELGDSALYLCASSFKAGDGEQYFGPGTRLTVT.

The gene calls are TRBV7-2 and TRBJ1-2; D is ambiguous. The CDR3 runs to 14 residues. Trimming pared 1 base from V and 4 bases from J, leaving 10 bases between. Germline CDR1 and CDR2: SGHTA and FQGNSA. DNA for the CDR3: TGTGCCAGCAGCTTAGACGGTACCTCCTATGGCTACACCTTC. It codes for CASSLDGTSYGYTF.

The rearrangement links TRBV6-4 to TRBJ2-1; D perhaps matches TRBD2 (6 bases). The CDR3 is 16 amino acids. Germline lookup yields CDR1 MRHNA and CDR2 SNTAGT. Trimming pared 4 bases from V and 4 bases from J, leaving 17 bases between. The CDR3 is CASSVFAGSDYNEQFF. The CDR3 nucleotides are TGTGCCAGCAGTGTCTTCGCGGGATCCGATTACAATGAGCAGTTCTTC.

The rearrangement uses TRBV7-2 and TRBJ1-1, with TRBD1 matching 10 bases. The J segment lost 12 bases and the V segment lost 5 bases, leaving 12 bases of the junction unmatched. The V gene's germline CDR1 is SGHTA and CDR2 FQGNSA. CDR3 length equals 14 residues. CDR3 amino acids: CASSEKTGGAIPFF. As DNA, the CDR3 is TGTGCCAGCAGCGAAAAGACAGGGGGCGCTATCCCTTTCTTT.

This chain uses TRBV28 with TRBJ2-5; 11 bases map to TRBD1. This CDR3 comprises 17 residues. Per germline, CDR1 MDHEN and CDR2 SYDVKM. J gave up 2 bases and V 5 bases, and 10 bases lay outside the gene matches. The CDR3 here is CASSPSLGQGGQETQYF. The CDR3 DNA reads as TGTGCCAGCAGTCCCTCATTGGGACAGGGGGGGCAAGAGACCCAGTACTTC.

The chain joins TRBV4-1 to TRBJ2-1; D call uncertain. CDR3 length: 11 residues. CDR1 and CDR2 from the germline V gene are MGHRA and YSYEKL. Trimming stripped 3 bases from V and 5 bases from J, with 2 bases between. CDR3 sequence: CASSHNNEQFF. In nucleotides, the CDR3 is TGCGCCAGCAGCCATAACAATGAGCAGTTCTTC.

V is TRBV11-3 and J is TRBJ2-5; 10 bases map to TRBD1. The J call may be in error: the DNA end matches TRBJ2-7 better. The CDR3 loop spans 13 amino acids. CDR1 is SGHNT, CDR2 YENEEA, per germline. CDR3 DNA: TGTGCCAGCAGATCGGACAGGGGGTTCGAGCAGTACTTC. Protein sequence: CASRSDRGFEQYF.

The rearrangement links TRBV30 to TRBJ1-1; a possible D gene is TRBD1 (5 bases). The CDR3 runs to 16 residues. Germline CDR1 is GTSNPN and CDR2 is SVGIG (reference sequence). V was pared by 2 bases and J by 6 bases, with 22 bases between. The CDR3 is CAWSLRYRGGNPEAFF. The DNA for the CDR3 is TGTGCCTGGAGTTTACGATACCGCGGGGGGAATCCTGAAGCTTTCTTT. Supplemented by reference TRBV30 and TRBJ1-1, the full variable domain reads SQTIHQWPATLVQPVGSPLSLECTVEGTSNPNLYWYRQAAGRGLQLLFYSVGIGQISSEVPQNLSASRPQDRQFILSSKKLLLSDSGFYLCAWSLRYRGGNPEAFFGQGTRLTVV.

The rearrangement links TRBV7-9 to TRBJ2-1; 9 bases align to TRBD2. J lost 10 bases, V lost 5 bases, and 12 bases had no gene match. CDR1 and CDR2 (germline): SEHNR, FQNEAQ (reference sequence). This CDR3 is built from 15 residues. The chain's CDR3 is CASSLGGLAFGEQFF. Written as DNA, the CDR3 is TGTGCCAGCAGCCTAGGGGGACTAGCATTCGGGGAGCAGTTCTTC.

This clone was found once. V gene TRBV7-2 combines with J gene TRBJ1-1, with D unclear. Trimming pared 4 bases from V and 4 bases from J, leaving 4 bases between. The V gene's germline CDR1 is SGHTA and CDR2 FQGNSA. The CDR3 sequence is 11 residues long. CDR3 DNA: TGTGCCAGCAGCTCCGTCACTGAAGCTTTCTTT. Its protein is CASSSVTEAFF.

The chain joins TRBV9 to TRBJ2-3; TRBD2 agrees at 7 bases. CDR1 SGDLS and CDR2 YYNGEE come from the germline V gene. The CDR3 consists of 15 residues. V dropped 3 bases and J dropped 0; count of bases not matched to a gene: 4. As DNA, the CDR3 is TGTGCCAGCAGCGGTAGCGGGTCTAGCACAGATACGCAGTATTTT. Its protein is CASSGSGSSTDTQYF.

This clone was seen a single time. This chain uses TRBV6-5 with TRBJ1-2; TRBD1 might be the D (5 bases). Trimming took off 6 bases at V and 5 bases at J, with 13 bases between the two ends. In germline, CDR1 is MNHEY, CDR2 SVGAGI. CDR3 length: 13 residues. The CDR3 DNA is TGTGCCAGCAGCCCCGACAGCAGGTATGGCTACACCTTC. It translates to CASSPDSRYGYTF.

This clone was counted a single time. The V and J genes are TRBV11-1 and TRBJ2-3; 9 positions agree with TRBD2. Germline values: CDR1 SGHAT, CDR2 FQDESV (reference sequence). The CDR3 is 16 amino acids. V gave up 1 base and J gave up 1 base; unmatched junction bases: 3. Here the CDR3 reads CASSLVSSGGTDTQYF. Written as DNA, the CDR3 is TGTGCCAGCAGCTTAGTGTCTAGCGGGGGCACAGATACGCAGTATTTT.

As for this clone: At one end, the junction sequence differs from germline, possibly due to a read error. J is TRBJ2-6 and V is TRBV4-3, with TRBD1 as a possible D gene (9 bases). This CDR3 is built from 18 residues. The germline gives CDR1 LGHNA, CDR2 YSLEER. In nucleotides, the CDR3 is TGCGCCAGCAGCCAAGATAACAGGGGGCGGCGGGGGGCCAACGGCCTGACTTTC. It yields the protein CASSQDNRGRRGANGLTF.

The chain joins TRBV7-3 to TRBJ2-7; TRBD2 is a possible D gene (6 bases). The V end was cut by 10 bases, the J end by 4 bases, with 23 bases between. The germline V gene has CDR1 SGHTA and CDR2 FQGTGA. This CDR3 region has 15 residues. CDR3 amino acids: CATNPREPEGYEQYF. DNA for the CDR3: TGTGCCACAAATCCCCGGGAGCCGGAGGGTTACGAGCAGTACTTC.

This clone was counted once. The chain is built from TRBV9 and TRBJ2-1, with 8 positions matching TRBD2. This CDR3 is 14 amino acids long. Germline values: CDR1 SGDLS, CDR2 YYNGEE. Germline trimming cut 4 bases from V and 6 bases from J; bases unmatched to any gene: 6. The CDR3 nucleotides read TGTGCCAGCAGCATGACGGGAGGGCCCAATGAGCAGTTCTTC. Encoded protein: CASSMTGGPNEQFF.

The CDR3 DNA reads as TGTGCCAGCCGCACGGGACAGGGGACGAACACCGGGGAGCTGTTTTTT. It encodes CASRTGQGTNTGELFF. The chain links TRBV2 to TRBJ2-2; 10 nucleotides align to TRBD1. The CDR3 totals 16 residues. Trimming took 8 bases from V and 0 from J; bases not matched to a gene: 6. Germline V gene data show CDR1 as SNHLY and CDR2 as FYNNEI.